This TCR beta chain is from a study of cytomegalovirus exposure and HLA in healthy donors. PCR employed 60 Vbeta and 13 Jbeta primers. Clones were sequenced by immunoSEQ multiplex PCR, and TCRdb holds only the in-frame ones, with some missing. The table includes 150,000 to 250,000 clones, about four fifths detected once. Notes on the study in general: According to the study, 150 to 200 TCR beta chains were cytomegalovirus-associated. Serostatus for CMV was the only available immune exposure information. It was confirmed in vitro that a few of the CMV-associated chains were specific for CMV antigens.

The CDR3 contains 16 residues. Germline V CDR1 and CDR2: SGHRS, YFSETQ. With 2 bases removed from V and 0 bases from J, the gap between germline ends came to 12 bases. Donors in the study were healthy people who gave bone marrow. This clone has only a few counts. As yet, its antigen is unknown. The chain employs TRBV5-1 and TRBJ2-4; D unresolved. Sequenced input: PBMCs. The sequence came from a girl between 10 and 17 years old in good health and CMV-seropositive. The CDR3 DNA sequence: TGCGCCAGCAGCTTAGGCGGCACCTTAGCCAAAAACATTCAGTACTTC. As protein: CASSLGGTLAKNIQYF.